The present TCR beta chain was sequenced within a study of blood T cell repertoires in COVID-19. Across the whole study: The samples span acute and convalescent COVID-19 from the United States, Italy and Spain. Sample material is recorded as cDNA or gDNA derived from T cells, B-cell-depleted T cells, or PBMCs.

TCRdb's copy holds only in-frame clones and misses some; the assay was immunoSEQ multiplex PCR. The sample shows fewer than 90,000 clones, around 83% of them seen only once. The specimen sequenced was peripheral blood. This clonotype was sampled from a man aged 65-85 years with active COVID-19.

This CDR3 reads CASSPPRLAIYNEQFF. In DNA, the CDR3 is TGCGCCAGCAGCCCACCGCGACTAGCTATCTACAATGAGCAGTTCTTC. The rearrangement joins TRBV4-1 to TRBJ2-1; 7 bases fit TRBD2. Trimming cost V 4 bases and J 3 bases; bases outside gene matches: 9. The CDR3 is made up of 16 amino acids. The germline V gene has CDR1 MGHRA and CDR2 YSYEKL.